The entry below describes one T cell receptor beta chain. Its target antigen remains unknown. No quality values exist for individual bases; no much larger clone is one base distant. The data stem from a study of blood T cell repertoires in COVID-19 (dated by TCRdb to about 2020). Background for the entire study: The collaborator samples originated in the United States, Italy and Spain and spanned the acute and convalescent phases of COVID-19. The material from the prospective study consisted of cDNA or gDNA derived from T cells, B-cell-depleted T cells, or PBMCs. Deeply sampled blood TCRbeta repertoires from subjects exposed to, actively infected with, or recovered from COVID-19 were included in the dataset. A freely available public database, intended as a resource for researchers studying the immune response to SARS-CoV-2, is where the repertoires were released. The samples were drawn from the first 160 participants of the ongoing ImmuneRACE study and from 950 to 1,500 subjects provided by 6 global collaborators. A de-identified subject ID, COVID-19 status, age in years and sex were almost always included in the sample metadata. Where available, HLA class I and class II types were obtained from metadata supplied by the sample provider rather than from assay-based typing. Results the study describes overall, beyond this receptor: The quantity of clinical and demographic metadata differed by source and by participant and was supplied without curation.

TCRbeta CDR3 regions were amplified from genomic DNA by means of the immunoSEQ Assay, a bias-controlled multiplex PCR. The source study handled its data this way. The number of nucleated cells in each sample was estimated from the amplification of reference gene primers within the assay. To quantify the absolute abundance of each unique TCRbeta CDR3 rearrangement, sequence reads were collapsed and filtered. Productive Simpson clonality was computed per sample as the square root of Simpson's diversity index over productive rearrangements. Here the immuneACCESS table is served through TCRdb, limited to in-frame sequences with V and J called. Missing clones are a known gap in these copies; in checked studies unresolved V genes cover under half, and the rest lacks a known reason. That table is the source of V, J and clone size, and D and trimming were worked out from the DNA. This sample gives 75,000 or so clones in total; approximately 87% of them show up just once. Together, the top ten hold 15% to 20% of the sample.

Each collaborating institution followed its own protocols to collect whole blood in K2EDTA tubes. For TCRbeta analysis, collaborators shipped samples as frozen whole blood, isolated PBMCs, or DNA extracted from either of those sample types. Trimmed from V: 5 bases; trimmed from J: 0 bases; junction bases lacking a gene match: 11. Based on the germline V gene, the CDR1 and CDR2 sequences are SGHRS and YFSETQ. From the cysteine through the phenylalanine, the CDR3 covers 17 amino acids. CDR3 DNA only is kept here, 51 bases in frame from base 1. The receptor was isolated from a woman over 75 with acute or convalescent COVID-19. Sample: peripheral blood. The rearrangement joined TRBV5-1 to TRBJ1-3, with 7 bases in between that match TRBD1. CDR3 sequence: CASSYGDSHSSGNTIYF. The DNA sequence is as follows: TGCGCCAGCAGTTATGGGGACAGCCATAGCTCTGGAAACACCATATATTTT.